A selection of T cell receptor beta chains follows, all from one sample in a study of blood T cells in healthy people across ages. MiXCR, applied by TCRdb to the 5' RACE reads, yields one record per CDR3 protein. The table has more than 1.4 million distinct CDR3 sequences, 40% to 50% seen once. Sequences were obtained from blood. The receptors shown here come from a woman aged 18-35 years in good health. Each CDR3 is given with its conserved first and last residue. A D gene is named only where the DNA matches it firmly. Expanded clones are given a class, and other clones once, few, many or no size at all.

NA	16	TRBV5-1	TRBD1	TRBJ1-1	CASSPGRTGVNTEAFF	TGCGCCAGCAGCCCGGGGCGGACAGGAGTGAACACTGAAGCTTTCTTT
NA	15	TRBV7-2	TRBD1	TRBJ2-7	CASSLMGDREYEQYF	TGTGCCAGCAGTTTAATGGGGGACAGGGAGTACGAGCAGTACTTC
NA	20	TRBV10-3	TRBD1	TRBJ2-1	CAISDLRTGKAGINNNEQFF	TGTGCCATCAGTGACCTCAGGACAGGGAAGGCGGGGATAAATAACAATGAGCAGTTCTTC
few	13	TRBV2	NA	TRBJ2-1	CASSEVERRRQFF	TGTGCCAGCAGTGAAGTAGAACGGCGGAGACAGTTCTTC
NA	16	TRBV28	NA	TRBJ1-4	CASSFFGGPTNEKLFF	TGTGCCAGCAGTTTTTTTGGGGGACCAACTAATGAAAAACTGTTTTTT
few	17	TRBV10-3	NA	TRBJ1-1	CAISGGSGGGVDTEAFF	TGTGCCATCAGTGGAGGGTCTGGGGGAGGGGTGGACACTGAAGCTTTCTTT
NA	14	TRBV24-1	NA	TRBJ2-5	CATSAGQGRETQYF	TGTGCCACCAGTGCAGGGCAGGGAAGAGAGACCCAGTACTTC
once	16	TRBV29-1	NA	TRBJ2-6	CSVEGGRDSGANVLTF	TGCAGCGTTGAAGGGGGACGGGACTCTGGGGCCAACGTCCTGACTTTC
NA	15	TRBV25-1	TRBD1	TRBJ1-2	CASSETDRGHYGYTF	TGTGCCAGCAGTGAAACGGACAGGGGGCATTATGGCTACACCTTC
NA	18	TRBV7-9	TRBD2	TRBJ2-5	CASSSLPGLAGGQETQYF	TGTGCCAGCAGCTCATTACCGGGACTAGCGGGGGGTCAAGAGACCCAGTACTTC
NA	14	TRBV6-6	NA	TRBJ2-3	CASSLRASSDTQYF	TGTGCCAGCAGCCTACGAGCGAGCTCAGATACGCAGTATTTT
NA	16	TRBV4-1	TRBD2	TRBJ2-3	CASSGAGGLVPDTQYF	TGCGCCAGCAGTGGGGCCGGGGGACTAGTACCAGATACGCAGTATTTT
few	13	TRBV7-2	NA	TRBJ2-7	CASSFRQNYEQYF	TGTGCCAGCAGCTTTCGGCAGAACTACGAGCAGTACTTC
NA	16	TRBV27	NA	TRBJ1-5	CACSPGSTASNQPQHF	TGTGCCTGCAGTCCCGGGTCCACGGCCAGCAATCAGCCCCAGCATTTT
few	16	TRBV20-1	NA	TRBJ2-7	CSARDARAPDLSEQYF	TGCAGTGCTAGAGATGCCCGGGCCCCTGATCTTTCGGAGCAGTACTTC
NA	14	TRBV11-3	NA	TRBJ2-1	CASSLTHQDNEQFF	TGTGCCAGCAGCTTAACTCACCAGGACAATGAGCAGTTCTTC
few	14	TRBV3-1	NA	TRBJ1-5	CASSQVSSNQPQHF	TGTGCCAGCAGCCAAGTCTCTAGCAATCAGCCCCAGCATTTT
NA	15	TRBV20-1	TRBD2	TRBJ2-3	CSAPPRAGPGDTQYF	TGCAGTGCTCCGCCGAGAGCGGGGCCTGGGGATACGCAGTATTTT
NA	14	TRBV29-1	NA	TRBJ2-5	CSVEEGWGRGEQYF	TGCAGCGTTGAAGAGGGATGGGGCCGGGGAGAGCAGTACTTC
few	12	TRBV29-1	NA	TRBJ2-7	CSVEESSVEQYF	TGCAGCGTTGAAGAGTCTAGCGTCGAGCAGTACTTC
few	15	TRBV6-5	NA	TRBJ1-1	CASSPTRTVSTEAFF	TGTGCCAGCAGCCCAACCAGGACAGTATCCACTGAAGCTTTCTTT
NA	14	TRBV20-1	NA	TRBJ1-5	CSASPVGSNQPQHF	TGCAGTGCTAGCCCGGTTGGGAGCAATCAGCCCCAGCATTTT